This is a list of T cell receptor beta chains from one sample in a study of vaccination and CD4 T cells after COVID-19. These TCRs' antigens remain unknown. TCRdb used MiXCR to reprocess the PCR reads, holding one entry per CDR3 protein. The sample holds fewer than 25,000 distinct CDR3 sequences, 38% seen once. The sample here was CD4+ T cells from blood, cultured in vitro, taken before SARS-CoV-2 vaccination. The receptors come from a human donor who received a COVID-19 vaccine. Both conserved end residues are part of each CDR3. A D gene is named only where the DNA matches it firmly. The listing skips clone size in some rows; elsewhere it reads once, few, many or a size class.

.	.	TRBV12-3/TRBV12-4	TRBJ2-5	TGTGCCAGCACCTCCAGAACTGGAAAAGAGACCCAGTACTTC	CASTSRTGKETQYF
.	.	TRBV18	TRBJ1-1	TGTGCCAGCTCACGGGGGACGAGACGGGACACTGAAGCTTTCTTT	CASSRGTRRDTEAFF
.	.	TRBV21-1	TRBJ2-5	TGTGCCAGCAGCAAGAGAGGACAGGTCCCTGGAGAGACCCAGTACTTC	CASSKRGQVPGETQYF
TRBD1	.	TRBV7-9	TRBJ1-1	TGTGCCAGCAGCTTAACAGGGGGTGATGCTTTCTTT	CASSLTGGDAFF
.	few	TRBV7-9	TRBJ2-7	TGTGCCAGCAGCTTAAGTATCGCGGGGCAGGGGGCCTACGAGCAGTACTTC	CASSLSIAGQGAYEQYF
.	.	TRBV3-1	TRBJ2-1	TGTGCCAGCAGCCAACCAGGGACCCCGGCGAATGAGCAGTTCTTC	CASSQPGTPANEQFF
TRBD2	.	TRBV10-3	TRBJ2-3	TGTGCCATCAGTCCCGGGGGGGGCCGGGCAGATACGCAGTATTTT	CAISPGGGRADTQYF
.	.	TRBV27	TRBJ2-7	TGTGCCAGCAGTCCGTTTTGGTTCCAGGTCGGAACCTACGAGCAGTACTTC	CASSPFWFQVGTYEQYF
.	.	TRBV20-1	TRBJ1-5	TGCAGTGCTAGAGAACCTCAGGGAGGTCAGCCCCAGCATTTT	CSAREPQGGQPQHF
.	.	TRBV19	TRBJ1-1	TGTGCCAGTAGTATACTGGGGGTCGCTGAAGCTTTCTTT	CASSILGVAEAFF
TRBD2	.	TRBV27	TRBJ2-3	TGTGCCAGCAGCTCAGGGGCGGGGGGGCGGCATACGCAGTATTTT	CASSSGAGGRHTQYF
.	few	TRBV7-9	TRBJ1-2	TGTGCCAGCCCCTTGTACGGGGGCCTGGATGGCTACACCTTC	CASPLYGGLDGYTF
TRBD1	.	TRBV24-1	TRBJ2-3	TGTGCCACCAGTGATTTTAGGACAGGGGGCGCGCGTGAAGATACGCAGTATTTT	CATSDFRTGGAREDTQYF
TRBD1	.	TRBV20-1	TRBJ1-1	TGCAGTGCCAGAAAGGGACAGGGCGACACTGAAGCTTTCTTT	CSARKGQGDTEAFF
TRBD1	.	TRBV4-1	TRBJ2-7	TGCGCCAGCAGCCTCGAGGACAGGGCCAACGAGCAGTACTTC	CASSLEDRANEQYF
.	few	TRBV10-3	TRBJ2-3	TGTGCCATCAGTGAATACCGGGGGGCGGAAGGAACAGATACGCAGTATTTT	CAISEYRGAEGTDTQYF
TRBD2	.	TRBV5-4	TRBJ2-3	TGTGCCAGCAGCCGGACTAGCGGGGGGATAAGCACAGATACGCAGTATTTT	CASSRTSGGISTDTQYF
.	few	TRBV7-2	TRBJ2-7	TGTGCCAGCAGCCCCGCCCTCGGACAGTCCTCTGCGCAGTACTTC	CASSPALGQSSAQYF
TRBD1	few	TRBV7-9	TRBJ2-1	TGTGCCAGCAGCAAGGCAACGGGACAGATCTACAATGAGCAGTTCTTC	CASSKATGQIYNEQFF
.	.	TRBV5-6	TRBJ1-2	TGTGCCAGCAGCGACCGAACAGTTAACGATGGCTACACCTTC	CASSDRTVNDGYTF
.	.	TRBV12-3/TRBV12-4	TRBJ1-2	TGTGCCAGCAGTTTACGCAGAATGGGCTATGGCTACACCTTC	CASSLRRMGYGYTF
.	.	TRBV12-3/TRBV12-4	TRBJ1-1	TGTGCCAGCAGTTTTCGTGAAGGGAGTGGAAACACTGAAGCTTTCTTT	CASSFREGSGNTEAFF
.	.	TRBV19	TRBJ1-5	TGTGCCAGTAGTATCAAAACAGGGAACCAGCCCCAGCATTTT	CASSIKTGNQPQHF
.	few	TRBV2	TRBJ1-5	TGTGCCAGCAGGGGACCGTGGGGGAATCAGCCCCAGCATTTT	CASRGPWGNQPQHF
TRBD1	.	TRBV2	TRBJ1-5	TGTGCCAGCAGTCAAGACAGGGGCAATCAGCCCCAGCATTTT	CASSQDRGNQPQHF
.	.	TRBV6-1	TRBJ1-5	TGTGCCAGCAGAACCACAGGGCTCAATCAGCCCCAGCATTTT	CASRTTGLNQPQHF
.	.	TRBV9	TRBJ1-6	TGTGCCAGCAACCCCTCGGGGTCCTATAATTCACCCCTCCACTTT	CASNPSGSYNSPLHF
.	.	TRBV29-1	TRBJ2-3	TGCAGCGTTGTACGGACAGCGGGCACAGATACGCAGTATTTT	CSVVRTAGTDTQYF